This record looks at one T cell receptor (beta chain) sequence and its context. The antigen is undetermined. The data were obtained in a study of T cell responses to AZD1222 COVID-19 vaccine. The overall study: Second doses at about 4 or about 12 weeks were pooled. Study-level results: Nearly half of spike-specific TCRs reportedly target unmutated variant regions. Distributed over spike, vaccine-associated CD4 TCRs predominated at 160-218 and 743-854. Possibly, clonal diversity was underestimated; donors were largely white British and included more females.

Profiled with immunoSEQ multiplex PCR; TCRdb holds only in-frame clones, not every one. The sample has about 140,000 clones, 70% to 90% seen once. The CDR3 totals 15 residues. V was shortened by 6 bases and J by 0 bases, with 12 bases between the two germline ends. The sample was peripheral blood, taken on day 0 of AZD1222 vaccination. The chain has TRBV23-1 and TRBJ2-4, with D perhaps matching TRBD2 (6 bases). TRBV23-1 is assigned to the ORF class and has an uncertain function. The TCR originated in an adult in good health. For the CDR3, the DNA is TGCGCCAGCAGGGGGACTCCTATAGCCAAAAACATTCAGTACTTC. This codes for CASRGTPIAKNIQYF.